The 18 T cell receptor beta chains given below trace back to one sample, sequenced in a study of CD8+CD57+ T cells in acquired aplastic anemia. Genomic DNA, serving as template, underwent TCR beta VDJ and CDR3 profiling. TCRdb reprocessed the reads via MiXCR and lists one record per CDR3 protein. The repertoire holds fewer than 200,000 distinct CDR3 sequences, with around 48% as singletons. Flow cytometry had shown expanded CD8+CD57+ cells in the patients chosen for sequencing. Sequencing used sorted CD4+, CD8+, or CD8+CD57+ T cells (not recorded which) from PBMCs. These receptors all stem from a human donor with aplastic anemia.

The table lists this clonotype with many counts. The chain recombines TRBV24-1 with TRBJ2-1; 8 nucleotides line up with TRBD2. This CDR3 region has 13 residues. V was clipped by 8 bases and J by 4 bases; unmatched bases: 3. Germline V gene data show CDR1 as KGHDR and CDR2 as SFDVKD. The CDR3 nucleotides read TGTGCCACCACGGGAGGGGAGTACAATGAGCAGTTCTTC. Translated, it gives CATTGGEYNEQFF.

The chain uses TRBV6-1 and TRBJ1-6; D uncertain. Germline V gene sequence: CDR1 MNHNS, CDR2 SASEGT. With 1 base removed from V and 0 bases from J, the gap between germline ends came to 4 bases. The CDR3 is made up of 15 amino acids. As DNA, the CDR3 is TGTGCCAGCAGTGAAGAGAGCTCCTATAATTCACCCCTCCACTTT. This translates into CASSEESSYNSPLHF.

Only a few counts were recorded for this clonotype. V gene TRBV5-1 combines with J gene TRBJ2-2; D unresolved. Germline-derived CDR1 and CDR2 are SGHRS and YFSETQ. The CDR3 totals 15 residues. V lost 2 bases and J lost 1, with 9 bases in between. The CDR3 coding sequence is TGCGCCAGCAGCTTTGAGGCAGGGAACACCGGGGAGCTGTTTTTT. It translates to CASSFEAGNTGELFF. Supplemented by reference TRBV5-1 and TRBJ2-2, the full variable domain reads KAGVTQTPRYLIKTRGQQVTLSCSPISGHRSVSWYQQTPGQGLQFLFEYFSETQRNKGNFPGRFSGRQFSNSRSEMNVSTLELGDSALYLCASSFEAGNTGELFFGEGSRLTVL.

As regards this clonotype: Just one base apart from a much larger clone, this may be a read error. The V call is TRBV5-4, the J call TRBJ2-2; D may correspond to TRBD1 or TRBD2 (6 bases each). The CDR3 covers 15 residues. V was trimmed by 2 bases and J by 9 bases, leaving 17 bases between them. Germline lookup yields CDR1 SGHNT and CDR2 YYREEE (reference sequence). Written as DNA, the CDR3 is TGTGCCAGCAGCTTACAGGGAAGGGACTCCTGGGAGCTGTTTTTT. Its protein is CASSLQGRDSWELFF.

The rearrangement joins TRBV20-1 to TRBJ2-3; 9 positions agree with TRBD2. V shed 3 bases and J 2 bases; nucleotides not matched to a gene: 6. The CDR3 runs 15 residues. CDR1 DFQATT and CDR2 SNEGSKA come from the germline V gene (reference sequence). The chain's CDR3 is CSASGLAGVTDTQYF. Here the CDR3 DNA reads TGCAGTGCTAGTGGCTTAGCGGGGGTCACAGATACGCAGTATTTT.

The chain employs TRBV5-1 and TRBJ1-1; D call uncertain. Trimming took off 0 bases at V and 4 bases at J, with 10 bases between the two ends. The germline CDR1 and CDR2 sequences are SGHRS and YFSETQ. This CDR3 contains 14 residues. In nucleotides, the CDR3 is TGCGCCAGCAGCTTGGAAGGGAGGGTCACTGAAGCTTTCTTT. Amino acids: CASSLEGRVTEAFF.

The chain uses TRBV20-1 and TRBJ1-1; D gene unclear. Germline-derived CDR1 and CDR2 are DFQATT and SNEGSKA (reference sequence). V was trimmed by 0 bases and J by 1 base, leaving 6 bases between them. The CDR3 extends over 13 amino acids. The CDR3 is CSARDQSNTEAFF. The CDR3 nucleotides are TGCAGTGCTAGAGATCAATCGAACACTGAAGCTTTCTTT.

V usage is TRBV19 and J usage is TRBJ2-5, with TRBD2 matching 7 bases. Unmatched junction bases numbered 15, after V lost 3 bases and J lost 5 bases. Per the germline V gene, CDR1 is LNHDA and CDR2 is SQIVND (reference sequence). CDR3 size: 17 residues. CDR3 in DNA: TGTGCCAGTAGTATTTTTGCCGGGGGGAAAGGGATGGAGACCCAGTACTTC. It yields the protein CASSIFAGGKGMETQYF.

This clonotype was counted between two and nine times. The J gene is TRBJ2-3, the V gene TRBV20-1; D gene uncertain. The V gene lost 6 bases and the J gene lost 2 bases, with 15 bases spanning the gap. The V gene's germline CDR1 is DFQATT and CDR2 SNEGSKA (reference sequence). The CDR3 has 14 amino acids. CDR3 DNA: TGCAGTGCCCATGGGCAAGGAAACACAGATACGCAGTATTTT. Translation: CSAHGQGNTDTQYF.

Concerning this clonotype itself: Since a much larger clone is just one base distant, this may be a read error. V gene TRBV27 combines with J gene TRBJ1-2, with D perhaps matching TRBD1 (5 bases). Germline values: CDR1 MNHEY, CDR2 SMNVEV (reference sequence). V gave up 3 bases and J gave up 2 bases, with 10 bases separating them. The CDR3 spans 14 residues. CDR3 DNA sequence: TGTGCCAGCAGTTTCGCTCGGGGCAACTATGGCTACACCTTC. Its translation: CASSFARGNYGYTF.

The chain combines TRBV2 with TRBJ2-3; D is undetermined. Germline V CDR1 and CDR2: SNHLY, FYNNEI. V lost 6 bases and J 0 bases, leaving 10 bases between the germline ends. CDR3 size: 14 residues. This CDR3 is CASSGQQSTDTQYF. The CDR3 coding sequence is TGTGCCAGCAGCGGTCAGCAAAGCACAGATACGCAGTATTTT.

The chain links TRBV19 to TRBJ2-3, with D unclear. Trimming pared 6 bases from V and 4 bases from J, leaving 11 bases between. The CDR3 has 13 residues. Germline values: CDR1 LNHDA, CDR2 SQIVND (reference sequence). The CDR3 reads CASRSVAADTQYF. The CDR3 nucleotides are TGTGCCAGTAGGTCGGTGGCCGCAGATACGCAGTATTTT.

The table lists this clonotype with many counts. This chain links TRBV4-1 with TRBJ1-2; no clear D. The V end was cut by 2 bases, the J end by 8 bases, with 27 bases between. The V gene's germline CDR1 is MGHRA and CDR2 YSYEKL. The CDR3 extends over 18 amino acids. The chain's CDR3 is CASSQPFFPGPGSIGYTF. The DNA for the CDR3 is TGCGCCAGCAGCCAACCCTTCTTTCCCGGGCCCGGTTCGATCGGCTACACCTTC.

The chain joins TRBV29-1 to TRBJ2-7; 9 nucleotides align to TRBD2. Germline-derived CDR1 and CDR2 are SQVTM and ANQGSEA. The CDR3 has 12 residues. V was clipped by 8 bases and J by 5 bases; unmatched bases: 7. CDR3 sequence reads: CSTYSGSHEQYF. As DNA, the CDR3 is TGCAGCACTTATAGCGGGAGTCACGAGCAGTACTTC.

This clonotype occurred a few times. The J gene is TRBJ1-3, the V gene TRBV12-3 or TRBV12-4, with no clear D. Trimming took off 6 bases at V and 0 bases at J, with 6 bases between the two ends. CDR3 length: 13 amino acids. The CDR3 bases are TGTGCCAGCAGCCTACCCTCTGGAAACACCATATATTTT. Amino acid sequence: CASSLPSGNTIYF.

The genes are TRBV12-3 or TRBV12-4 and TRBJ1-1; a weak D match, TRBD1 (6 bases). The CDR3 length is 14 residues. Trimming shortened V by 6 bases and J by 1 base, and 12 bases separated the two germline ends. CDR3 in DNA: TGTGCCAGCAGGATGACAGGAACGAACACTGAAGCTTTCTTT. Its translation is CASRMTGTNTEAFF.

The chain uses TRBV7-9 and TRBJ1-2, with TRBD1 matching over 10 bases. The V gene end was trimmed by 8 bases and the J gene end by 8 bases; junction bases not matched to a gene: 14. This CDR3 is 15 amino acids long. Germline CDR1 reads SEHNR; CDR2 reads FQNEAQ (reference sequence). CDR3 loop: CASQDSGQGGAGYTF. In DNA, the CDR3 is TGTGCCAGCCAAGACTCAGGACAGGGGGGAGCAGGCTACACCTTC.

This clonotype was counted between two and nine times. V is TRBV11-2 and J is TRBJ2-7; TRBD2 aligns across 12 bases. V was clipped by 5 bases and J by 6 bases; unmatched bases: 14. Germline V gene data show CDR1 as SGHAT and CDR2 as FQNNGV. The CDR3 is made up of 17 amino acids. The CDR3 loop reads CASSPMTSGGHGGEQYF. CDR3 in DNA: TGTGCCAGCAGCCCTATGACTAGCGGGGGCCATGGGGGCGAGCAGTACTTC.